Sequencing of this T cell receptor (beta chain) was carried out in a study of shared clonotypes between healthy human individuals. Study background: The people who gave samples were a couple of women and three men aged 18 to 49.

Samples underwent the assay at deep level. The data were produced by immunoSEQ multiplex PCR, yet TCRdb's version contains in-frame clones alone and is incomplete. The sample includes around 690,000 clones, 90% of them seen just once. The V gene's germline CDR1 is MNHEY and CDR2 SMNVEV (reference sequence). CDR3 length: 13 residues. The germline V and J ends were trimmed by 3 bases and 4 bases, with 10 bases remaining between them. The clonotype originates from a man aged 18 to 35 in good health. Some clones in this sample may be carry-over from other donors' samples. Material: memory CD8+ T cells from PBMCs. Documented subset: CD45RO+ cells pooled with CCR7-negative TemRA cells. This chain joins TRBV27 and TRBJ2-7; D is unclear. The CDR3 DNA follows: TGTGCCAGCAGTTTTAGCCGCCTTTACGAGCAGTACTTC. Translation: CASSFSRLYEQYF.